The 29 T cell receptor beta chains in this list originate from one sample, sequenced in a study of T cells in Graves' hyperthyroidism and ophthalmopathy. Amplified TCR beta CDR3 regions came from RNA transcripts. HTBI primers were employed in a first-round RT-PCR of the TCR CDR3. One entry per CDR3 protein, called by TCRdb with MiXCR from the multiplex PCR reads. The table has some 580,000 distinct CDR3 sequences, roughly 16% seen once. Material for sequencing was blood. The receptors originated from a woman aged 40 to 49 with Graves' ophthalmopathy.

This clonotype was seen at least ten times. The gene calls are TRBV11-2 and TRBJ2-7; 8 bases are shared with TRBD1. Germline CDR1 reads SGHAT; CDR2 reads FQNNGV. The CDR3 is 15 residues long. Unmatched junction bases numbered 2, after V lost 1 base and J lost 0 bases. This CDR3 reads CASSLGQGSSYEQYF. CDR3 DNA: TGTGCCAGCAGCTTAGGACAGGGGAGCTCCTACGAGCAGTACTTC.

This clonotype came up once. The chain joins TRBV6-1 to TRBJ2-2; D is perhaps TRBD1 or TRBD2 (5 bases each). This CDR3 is built from 13 residues. The germline V and J ends were trimmed by 10 bases and 2 bases, with 11 bases remaining between them. Germline CDR1 MNHNS, CDR2 SASEGT. CDR3 protein: CATPGRNTGELFF. CDR3 DNA: TGTGCCACCCCGGGGCGTAACACCGGGGAGCTGTTTTTT.

In its sample, this clonotype was seen a few times. V gene TRBV7-9 combines with J gene TRBJ2-6; D is perhaps TRBD1 or TRBD2 (5 bases each). Germline V gives CDR1 SEHNR, CDR2 FQNEAQ (reference sequence). Trimming took 3 bases from V and 4 from J, leaving 13 bases between them. This CDR3 spans 16 amino acids. The CDR3 is CASSFAQGAGANVLTF. CDR3 DNA: TGTGCCAGCAGCTTCGCCCAGGGAGCCGGGGCCAACGTCCTGACTTTC.

Comment on this clonotype: A clone one base away is much larger, so this may be a read error. This chain uses TRBV20-1 with TRBJ2-1; the D is unclear. Trimming cost V 6 bases and J 9 bases, with 12 bases left between them. This CDR3 spans 11 amino acids. Germline values: CDR1 DFQATT, CDR2 SNEGSKA (reference sequence). CDR3 DNA sequence: TGCAGTGCCCTGCACCTCGGTGAGCAGTTCTTC. Protein sequence: CSALHLGEQFF.

V gene TRBV29-1 combines with J gene TRBJ2-3, with TRBD1 as a possible D gene (7 bases). The CDR3 has 14 residues. The ends were cut back, 3 bases at V and 4 bases at J, with 14 bases in the middle. The V gene's germline CDR1 is SQVTM and CDR2 ANQGSEA. DNA for the CDR3: TGCAGCGTTGAGCCGGGCAGGGGGGCAGATACGCAGTATTTT. Translation: CSVEPGRGADTQYF.

This clonotype was counted many times. J is TRBJ1-4 and V is TRBV3-1, with 8 bases lining up with TRBD1. V lost 2 bases to trimming and J lost 3 bases; unmatched junction nucleotides: 8. CDR1 and CDR2 from the germline V gene are LGHDT and YNNKEL (reference sequence). The CDR3 is 17 amino acids. The CDR3 region has the DNA TGTGCCAGCAGCCAAAATTTAGGGACAGGACCTAATGAAAAACTGTTTTTT. This sequence encodes CASSQNLGTGPNEKLFF.

In regard to this clonotype: A clone one base away is much larger, so this may be a read error. The V and J genes are TRBV5-1 and TRBJ2-3; D may be TRBD1 (5 bases). This CDR3 is built from 15 residues. CDR1 and CDR2 (germline): SGHRS, YFSETQ. CDR3 DNA sequence: TGCGCCAGCAGCTTGTCCGGTTCTAACACAGGTACGCAGTATTTT. As protein: CASSLSGSNTGTQYF.

This clonotype has ten or more counts. An end of the junction differs from the germline gene, which may be a read error. The V and J genes are TRBV12-3 or TRBV12-4 and TRBJ2-1; 11 bases fit TRBD2. This CDR3 region has 15 residues. The CDR3 sequence is CASSLGTSGYNEQFF. DNA for the CDR3: TGTGCCAGCAGCTTAGGGACTAGCGGATACAATGAGCAGTTCTTC.

There are many counts of this clonotype. The chain couples TRBV11-2 to TRBJ1-1, with 7 bases that match TRBD1. The V gene end was trimmed by 2 bases and the J gene end by 4 bases; junction bases not matched to a gene: 7. The germline gives CDR1 SGHAT, CDR2 FQNNGV. This CDR3 region has 15 residues. CDR3 amino acids: CASSLYRDRATEAFF. DNA of the CDR3: TGTGCCAGCAGCTTATATAGAGACAGGGCCACTGAAGCTTTCTTT.

This clonotype was recorded many times. The genes are TRBV30 and TRBJ2-1; D might be TRBD2 (5 bases). Germline CDR1 GTSNPN, CDR2 SVGIG (reference sequence). This CDR3 spans 17 amino acids. Trimming took 0 bases from V and 4 from J, leaving 19 bases between them. The chain's CDR3 is CAWSVPLARRIYNEQFF. In DNA form, the CDR3 reads TGTGCCTGGAGTGTCCCTTTAGCTCGGAGGATATACAATGAGCAGTTCTTC. The variable domain in full, completed from reference TRBV30 and TRBJ2-1, reads SQTIHQWPATLVQPVGSPLSLECTVEGTSNPNLYWYRQAAGRGLQLLFYSVGIGQISSEVPQNLSASRPQDRQFILSSKKLLLSDSGFYLCAWSVPLARRIYNEQFFGPGTRLTVL.

This clonotype was observed a few times. The rearrangement joins TRBV13 to TRBJ1-6; D is possibly TRBD1 (6 bases). CDR1 and CDR2 (germline): PRHDT, FYEKMQ (reference sequence). Trimming removed 3 bases at V and 8 bases at J, with 8 bases between. The CDR3 consists of 13 residues. In nucleotides, the CDR3 is TGTGCCAGCAGCTTCAGGGGTGATTCACCCCTCCACTTT. Amino acids: CASSFRGDSPLHF.

Only a few counts were recorded for this clonotype. J is TRBJ2-4 and V is TRBV20-1; D may be TRBD1 (7 bases). The germline V and J ends were trimmed by 4 bases and 0 bases, with 13 bases remaining between them. The CDR3 spans 15 residues. Germline V lookup: CDR1 DFQATT, CDR2 SNEGSKA (reference sequence). The CDR3 DNA reads TGCAGTGCTATCAGGGGGGCGGAAGCCAAAAACATTCAGTACTTC. The encoded protein is CSAIRGAEAKNIQYF.

This clonotype was seen a handful of times. The chain joins TRBV28 to TRBJ2-3, with TRBD1 matching 9 bases. Germline-derived CDR1 and CDR2 are MDHEN and SYDVKM. The CDR3 runs to 16 residues. Unmatched junction bases numbered 6, after V lost 4 bases and J lost 1 base. The CDR3 DNA follows: TGTGCCAGCAGTTCACAGGGGGCCTATGGCACAGATACGCAGTATTTT. Amino acid sequence: CASSSQGAYGTDTQYF.

About this clonotype: This may come from a read error, since a much larger clone is one base off. Here the CDR3 reads CASRPGFSGNTIYF. DNA for the CDR3: TGTGCCAGCAGGCCGGGGTTCTCTGGAAACACCATATATTTT. The V gene is TRBV2, the J gene TRBJ1-3; D not certain. This CDR3 has 14 amino acids. Trimming removed 6 bases at V and 0 bases at J, with 9 bases between. Germline V gene lookup returns CDR1 SNHLY and CDR2 FYNNEI.

This clonotype turned up a few times. The genes are TRBV5-1 and TRBJ2-6, with D possibly being TRBD1 (5 bases). The CDR3 is 19 residues long. Trimming cost V 4 bases and J 2 bases, with 22 bases left between them. Germline CDR1 SGHRS, CDR2 YFSETQ. CDR3 coding DNA: TGCGCCAGCAGCGATTGGGGCGCAGGTGGGCCCACTGGGGCCAACGTCCTGACTTTC. Its protein product is CASSDWGAGGPTGANVLTF.

This clonotype was found many times. V and J are TRBV28 and TRBJ2-5, with TRBD2 matching 7 bases. V was pared by 5 bases and J by 5 bases, with 11 bases of the junction left unmatched. This CDR3 contains 15 residues. Per the germline V gene, CDR1 is MDHEN and CDR2 is SYDVKM. CDR3 residues: CASSGGGRERETQYF. The CDR3 coding sequence is TGTGCCAGCAGTGGCGGGGGTCGGGAGAGGGAGACCCAGTACTTC.

This clonotype has at least ten counts. The chain couples TRBV30 to TRBJ1-2, with D hard to call. CDR3 length: 15 amino acids. V was cut by 0 bases and J by 1 base, with 12 bases left in between. CDR1 and CDR2 from the germline V gene are GTSNPN and SVGIG (reference sequence). The CDR3 sequence is CAWSVGENINYGYTF. The CDR3 coding sequence is TGTGCCTGGAGTGTTGGGGAGAATATTAACTATGGCTACACCTTC.

This clonotype has a count of ten or more. The V gene is TRBV5-1, the J gene TRBJ2-4; unclear D gene. V lost 1 base, J lost 0 bases, and 2 bases lay in between. The CDR3 runs to 13 residues. Germline lookup yields CDR1 SGHRS and CDR2 YFSETQ. The CDR3 DNA sequence: TGCGCCAGCAGCTTGAGAGCCAAAAACATTCAGTACTTC. Translation gives CASSLRAKNIQYF.

This clonotype was counted at least ten times. This rearrangement joins TRBV2 to TRBJ2-3; D is possibly TRBD2 (5 bases). Germline-derived CDR1 and CDR2 are SNHLY and FYNNEI. Trimming removed 4 bases at V and 2 bases at J, with 13 bases between. CDR3 length: 15 residues. The CDR3 reads CASSGNGADTDTQYF. The CDR3 region has the DNA TGTGCCAGCAGTGGAAACGGAGCGGACACAGATACGCAGTATTTT.

The chain recombines TRBV30 with TRBJ2-1, with 7 bases that match TRBD2. The junction had 11 bases not matched to a gene; V was cut back by 2 bases and J by 4 bases. Germline V CDR1 and CDR2: GTSNPN, SVGIG (reference sequence). The CDR3 has 16 residues. CDR3 in DNA: TGTGCCTGGAGTTTCCGTGGCGGGAGAGCTTACAATGAGCAGTTCTTC. Encoded protein: CAWSFRGGRAYNEQFF. Full variable domain (missing parts from reference TRBV30 and TRBJ2-1): SQTIHQWPATLVQPVGSPLSLECTVEGTSNPNLYWYRQAAGRGLQLLFYSVGIGQISSEVPQNLSASRPQDRQFILSSKKLLLSDSGFYLCAWSFRGGRAYNEQFFGPGTRLTVL.

This clonotype was recorded at least ten times. This chain links TRBV20-1 with TRBJ2-7; D uncertain. Germline-derived CDR1 and CDR2 are DFQATT and SNEGSKA (reference sequence). Trimming stripped 6 bases from V and 3 bases from J, with 15 bases between. The CDR3 runs to 13 residues. The CDR3 bases are TGCAGTGCCAGACACGGCCCAGACTACGAGCAGTACTTC. Its protein is CSARHGPDYEQYF.

The chain couples TRBV30 to TRBJ2-7; D not certain. This CDR3 has 12 amino acids. The V end lost 6 bases, the J end lost 2 bases, and 11 bases lay between the germline ends. The V gene's germline CDR1 is GTSNPN and CDR2 SVGIG (reference sequence). CDR3 nucleotides: TGTGCCTGTACCTACATGCCCTACGAGCAGTACTTC. Encoded protein: CACTYMPYEQYF.

V and J are TRBV7-6 and TRBJ2-5, with 12 bases matching TRBD2. Germline loops: CDR1 SGHVS, CDR2 FNYEAQ. CDR3 length: 18 amino acids. J was trimmed by 4 bases and V by 4 bases; bases with no gene match: 13. The DNA of the CDR3 is TGTGCCAGCAGCTCCGACACTCGACTAGCGGGAGAGAGAGAGACCCAGTACTTC. It specifies CASSSDTRLAGERETQYF.

This clonotype was seen a handful of times. The chain links TRBV6-1 to TRBJ2-3; weak D call: TRBD2 (6 bases). V was shortened by 9 bases and J by 0 bases, with 19 bases between the two germline ends. Germline assignment: CDR1 MNHNS and CDR2 SASEGT. This CDR3 comprises 16 residues. The chain's CDR3 is CARTSAGTSSTDTQYF. The CDR3 DNA reads TGTGCCAGAACCTCCGCGGGGACCTCTAGCACAGATACGCAGTATTTT.

Only a few counts were recorded for this clonotype. The V call is TRBV7-6, the J call TRBJ2-7, with D tentatively TRBD2 (6 bases). With 5 bases removed from V and 0 bases from J, the gap between germline ends came to 14 bases. The CDR3 has 15 amino acids. Germline assignment: CDR1 SGHVS and CDR2 FNYEAQ. The CDR3 loop reads CASSLPAGPSYEQYF. CDR3 sequence (DNA): TGTGCCAGCAGCCTCCCGGCGGGACCCTCCTACGAGCAGTACTTC.

This clonotype was detected only a few times. The CDR3 does not end in the conserved phenylalanine or tryptophan, so this is likely a read error. The CDR3 DNA follows: TGTGCCAGCAGTTTAACGACAGGGGGTAACACTGAAGCTTTCTCT. This sequence encodes CASSLTTGGNTEAFS. This chain links TRBV6-1 with TRBJ1-1, with 9 bases matching TRBD1. This CDR3 comprises 15 residues. Germline CDR1 MNHNS, CDR2 SASEGT. The trim removed 5 bases at V and 2 bases at J, leaving 6 bases unmatched.

The chain links TRBV5-6 to TRBJ2-3; D is uncertain. V lost 2 bases to trimming and J lost 0 bases, with 7 bases between them. Germline CDR1 SGHDT, CDR2 YYEEEE. The CDR3 runs 14 residues. The CDR3 sequence: CASSFEGSTDTQYF. The CDR3 DNA is TGTGCCAGCAGCTTTGAAGGGAGCACAGATACGCAGTATTTT. The full variable domain, completed using reference TRBV5-6 and TRBJ2-3, is DAGVTQSPTHLIKTRGQQVTLRCSPKSGHDTVSWYQQALGQGPQFIFQYYEEEERQRGNFPDRFSGHQFPNYSSELNVNALLLGDSALYLCASSFEGSTDTQYFGPGTRLTVL.

The gene calls are TRBV5-6 and TRBJ1-5, with 10 bases matching TRBD1. Germline-derived CDR1 and CDR2 are SGHDT and YYEEEE. Trimming removed 5 bases from V and 8 bases from J; junction bases left unmatched: 7. The CDR3 sequence is 14 residues long. For the CDR3, the DNA is TGTGCCAGCAGTTTTTGGGGACAGGGGAAGCCCCAGCATTTT. This encodes CASSFWGQGKPQHF.

This clonotype has just a few counts. V gene TRBV27 combines with J gene TRBJ2-2, with 8 bases aligning to TRBD2. The CDR3 has 16 amino acids. Germline CDR1 reads MNHEY; CDR2 reads SMNVEV (reference sequence). Trimming removed 5 bases from V and 2 bases from J; junction bases left unmatched: 7. In DNA form, the CDR3 reads TGTGCCAGCAGTCCGACTACTAGCGGTAACACCGGGGAGCTGTTTTTT. This sequence encodes CASSPTTSGNTGELFF.